This T cell receptor beta chain came from a study of OX40 agonist ivuxolimab in advanced cancers. Assay: immunoSEQ multiplex PCR; the TCRdb copy retains only in-frame clones and omits some. The sample has 53,000 or so clones, approximately 87% seen once. The ends lost 2 bases at V and 3 bases at J; junction bases unmatched: 0. The germline CDR1 and CDR2 sequences are SGHAT and FQNNGV. The CDR3 covers 13 residues. The source was CD4+ or CD8+ T cells sorted from blood, collected in a trial of the OX40 agonist ivuxolimab. This chain links TRBV11-2 with TRBJ1-1, with 7 bases aligning to TRBD1. The receptor's source is an adult with an advanced solid tumor such as melanoma, head and neck, liver or kidney cancer. The CDR3 protein is CASSLTGDTEAFF. For the CDR3, the DNA is TGTGCCAGCAGCTTAACAGGGGACACTGAAGCTTTCTTT.